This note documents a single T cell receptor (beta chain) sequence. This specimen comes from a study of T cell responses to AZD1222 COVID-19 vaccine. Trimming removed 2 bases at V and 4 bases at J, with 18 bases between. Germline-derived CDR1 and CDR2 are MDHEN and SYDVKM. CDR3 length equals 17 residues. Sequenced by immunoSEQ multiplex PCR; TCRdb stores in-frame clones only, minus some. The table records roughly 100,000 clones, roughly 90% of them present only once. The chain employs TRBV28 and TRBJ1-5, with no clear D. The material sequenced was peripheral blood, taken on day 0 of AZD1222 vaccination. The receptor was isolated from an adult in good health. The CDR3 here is CASSLPPWPRINQPQHF. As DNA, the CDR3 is TGTGCCAGCAGTTTACCCCCGTGGCCAAGAATTAATCAGCCCCAGCATTTT.